This passage covers 18 T cell receptor beta chains from one sample sequenced in a study of tumor-infiltrating lymphocytes in primary liver carcinoma. From roughly 0.45 ug total RNA, TCR beta cDNA was generated with a primer in the constant region. Slightly modified ARM-PCR with three nested multiplex PCR rounds yielded TCR beta libraries. TRBV1-TRBV30 forward and Cbeta reverse primers drove the first two roughly 10-cycle rounds. TCRdb re-analysed the multiplex PCR reads in MiXCR, keeping a single row per CDR3 protein. The profile shows 300,000 to 400,000 distinct CDR3 sequences, about 61% of them singletons. They got blood RNA out of unsorted whole blood and also pulled out germline DNA. Sequenced input: peripheral blood. Source of these receptors: a man aged 40-55 years with primary liver carcinoma and hepatitis B virus infection.

With regard to this clonotype: One base away lies a much larger clone, so this may be a sequencing read error. The chain combines TRBV12-3 or TRBV12-4 with TRBJ1-5; the D is unclear. TRBJ2-3 explains the end of the DNA better; the J call may be wrong. CDR3 length equals 14 residues. The CDR3 loop reads CASSLAGFDQPQYF. The CDR3 DNA reads TGTGCCAGCAGTTTAGCGGGGTTCGATCAGCCCCAGTATTTT.

In the case of this clonotype: One end of the junction does not line up with germline, which may come from a read error. The chain combines TRBV7-8 with TRBJ2-1; the D is unclear. Germline V gives CDR1 SGHVS, CDR2 FQNEAQ. CDR3 length: 15 residues. For the CDR3, the DNA is TGTGCCAGCAGCTTAGGGGCTAGTGGTTACAGTGAGCAGTTCTTC. This codes for CASSLGASGYSEQFF.

In its sample, this clonotype is medium-sized. The rearrangement links TRBV11-2 to TRBJ2-2; D remains unclear. The V end lost 0 bases, the J end lost 4 bases, and 3 bases lay between the germline ends. Germline lookup yields CDR1 SGHAT and CDR2 FQNNGV. The CDR3 spans 13 residues. CDR3 sequence: CASSLEPTGELFF. Written as DNA, the CDR3 is TGTGCCAGCAGCTTAGAGCCCACCGGGGAGCTGTTTTTT.

Details on this clonotype: One base away lies a much larger clone, so this may be a sequencing read error. The rearrangement joins TRBV4-1 to TRBJ1-5; possibly TRBD1 for D (6 bases). This CDR3 spans 13 amino acids. V lost 4 bases and J lost 8, with 12 bases in between. Germline CDR1 reads MGHRA; CDR2 reads YSYEKL. CDR3 region: CASSRGPVEPQHF. DNA for the CDR3: TGCGCCAGCAGCCGGGGGCCCGTAGAGCCCCAGCATTTT.

This clonotype was observed many times. This rearrangement joins TRBV6-2 or TRBV6-3 to TRBJ1-5, with D hard to call. Looked up from germline, CDR1 is MNHEY and CDR2 is SVGEGT. The CDR3 extends over 16 amino acids. V lost 6 bases and J 0 bases, leaving 15 bases between the germline ends. The CDR3 DNA is TGTGCCAGCAGAAGGAGCGTTAGGTATAGCAATCAGCCCCAGCATTTT. Residues: CASRRSVRYSNQPQHF.

A note on this clonotype: This CDR3 is missing its conserved last phenylalanine or tryptophan, likely due to a read error. The DNA is omitted, as the CDR3 cannot be located on it reliably, and the CDR3 follows TCRdb's listing. The chain carries TRBV6-2 or TRBV6-3 and TRBJ2-7; TRBD2, as called in the table, went unchecked against the DNA. Germline loops: CDR1 MNHEY, CDR2 SVGEGT. The CDR3 region is 17 residues in length, termini included. The CDR3 sequence: CASSPGNLAGEGHEHYL.

This clonotype has a single count. One junction end disagrees with the germline gene, perhaps due to a read error. The rearrangement joins TRBV11-2 to TRBJ1-1; 7 nucleotides agree with TRBD1. The length of the CDR3 is 15 residues. Germline V gene sequence: CDR1 SGHAT, CDR2 FQNNGV. The CDR3 coding sequence is TGTGCCAACAGCTCCTACAGGGGCGTGAACACTGAAGCTTTCTTT. Translated, it gives CANSSYRGVNTEAFF.

This clonotype has a count of ten or more. This chain links TRBV6-6 with TRBJ1-1; the D is unclear. V lost 0 bases to trimming and J lost 4 bases, with 3 bases between them. This CDR3 has 12 amino acids. Germline CDR1 is MNHNY and CDR2 is SVGAGI (reference sequence). The CDR3 loop is CASSYSSTEAFF. In DNA form, the CDR3 reads TGTGCCAGCAGTTACTCGTCCACTGAAGCTTTCTTT.

A remark on this clonotype: This may be a read error: a much more frequent sequence differs by one nucleotide. The rearrangement links TRBV6-1 to TRBJ2-1; unclear D gene. The CDR3 spans 17 residues. Between the trimmed V and J ends, which lost 4 bases and 2 bases, there was a span of 18 bases. Germline V gene sequence: CDR1 MNHNS, CDR2 SASEGT. Here the CDR3 reads CASSGNDPISPYNEQFF. In DNA, the CDR3 is TGTGCCAGCAGTGGAAACGACCCCATATCTCCCTACAATGAGCAGTTCTTC.

The chain uses TRBV5-1 and TRBJ2-7, with 8 positions matching TRBD1. This CDR3 contains 15 residues. Trimming cost V 0 bases and J 10 bases; bases outside gene matches: 12. CDR1 is SGHRS and CDR2 is YFSETQ in the germline V gene. This chain's CDR3 is CASSLGNGQGSGQYF. The CDR3 nucleotides read TGCGCCAGCAGCTTGGGTAACGGACAGGGCTCAGGCCAGTACTTC. Full variable domain (rest looked up from reference TRBV5-1 and TRBJ2-7): KAGVTQTPRYLIKTRGQQVTLSCSPISGHRSVSWYQQTPGQGLQFLFEYFSETQRNKGNFPGRFSGRQFSNSRSEMNVSTLELGDSALYLCASSLGNGQGSGQYFGPGTRLTVT.

As regards this clonotype: Germline and junction disagree at one end, which may indicate a read error. The V call is TRBV28, the J call TRBJ1-3, with a weak D call TRBD1 (5 bases). The length of the CDR3 is 15 residues. The germline V gene encodes CDR1 MDHEN and CDR2 SYDVKM. The CDR3 DNA reads as TGTACCAGCTTCTCCGCGGGGGAGGATGGAAACACCATATATTTT. This sequence encodes CTSFSAGEDGNTIYF.

This clonotype was observed a few times. The genes are TRBV12-3 or TRBV12-4 and TRBJ1-6, with D maybe TRBD1 (5 bases). Trimming stripped 8 bases from V and 7 bases from J, with 12 bases between. CDR3 length: 13 amino acids. CDR3: CASSLGGNSPLHF. In nucleotides, the CDR3 is TGTGCCAGCTCATTGGGGGGGAATTCACCCCTCCACTTT.

This clonotype came up many times. The rearrangement joins TRBV4-3 to TRBJ2-1; D remains ambiguous. CDR1 LGHNA and CDR2 YSLEER come from the germline V gene. This CDR3 region has 13 residues. V was trimmed by 1 base and J by 8 bases, leaving 9 bases between them. The CDR3 bases are TGCGCCAGCAGCCAAGGGCCGGGCTATGAGCAGTTCTTC. Its translation is CASSQGPGYEQFF.

The chain recombines TRBV11-2 with TRBJ2-7; 9 bases agree with TRBD2. From germline, CDR1 is SGHAT and CDR2 FQNNGV. The CDR3 contains 18 residues. J was trimmed by 4 bases and V by 1 base; bases with no gene match: 14. The CDR3 DNA reads as TGTGCCAGCAGCTTAGCTCGGTCTAGCGGGATACTAAAGTACGAGCAGTACGTC. It yields the protein CASSLARSSGILKYEQYV.

This clonotype was seen at least ten times. The rearrangement joins TRBV5-6 to TRBJ2-7; maybe TRBD1 (5 bases). CDR1 SGHDT and CDR2 YYEEEE come from the germline V gene. V shed 0 bases and J shed 3 bases, with 13 bases lying between them. This CDR3 is 15 amino acids long. The CDR3 nucleotides read TGTGCCAGCAGCTTGGTAGGGGCGGAGTTCTACGAGCAGTACTTC. Encoded protein: CASSLVGAEFYEQYF.

Turning to this clonotype: One end of the junction does not line up with germline, which may come from a read error. The genes are TRBV11-2 and TRBJ2-5, with 7 bases identical to TRBD2. The CDR3 is 16 amino acids. Germline values: CDR1 SGHAT, CDR2 FQNNGV. In nucleotides, the CDR3 is TGTGCCATCAGCTTAAGCGGGATGGCCCTCACAGAGGCCCAGTACTTC. This codes for CAISLSGMALTEAQYF.

This clonotype was observed a handful of times. The CDR3 sequence: CASSYRRAGSGANVLTF. The DNA of the CDR3 is TGCGCCAGCAGTTACAGACGGGCAGGTTCTGGGGCCAACGTCCTGACTTTC. The chain uses TRBV4-1 and TRBJ2-6; D is unclear. CDR3 length equals 17 residues. Germline lookup yields CDR1 MGHRA and CDR2 YSYEKL. Trimming took 6 bases from V and 1 from J, leaving 16 bases between them.

The V gene is TRBV19, the J gene TRBJ1-2; the D gene is possibly TRBD1 (5 bases). V lost 0 bases and J 4 bases, leaving 12 bases between the germline ends. Germline V lookup: CDR1 LNHDA, CDR2 SQIVND (reference sequence). There are 15 residues in the CDR3. The DNA of the CDR3 is TGTGCCAGTAGTATAGATCGGGGCGTTACCTATGGCTACACCTTC. It encodes CASSIDRGVTYGYTF.